Following are 24 T cell receptor beta chains from one sample sequenced in a study of T-cell reconstitution after alpha-beta-depleted transplantation in children. Unique molecular identifiers were used in preparing the TCRbeta library. TCRdb called the PCR reads again in MiXCR, with one record for every CDR3 protein. The sample contains approximately 1,000,000 distinct CDR3 sequences, under 30% of which appear only once. The sequenced sample was PBMCs, mostly from graft donor cells, obtained 360 days after TCRalphabeta/CD19-depleted stem cell transplant. The receptors come from a boy younger than two who had a stem cell transplant for SCID, so the T cells may come from the graft donor.

This clonotype occurred many times. This chain connects TRBV5-1 to TRBJ2-7; 7 bases match TRBD2. With 4 bases clipped from V and 0 bases from J, the junction kept 4 bases outside the gene matches. The CDR3 contains 14 residues. Germline V lookup: CDR1 SGHRS, CDR2 YFSETQ. CDR3 bases: TGCGCCAGCAGCACCGGGGGGAGCTCCTACGAGCAGTACTTC. Its translation: CASSTGGSSYEQYF.

The chain uses TRBV5-1 and TRBJ2-3; 7 bases agree with TRBD2. Germline lookup yields CDR1 SGHRS and CDR2 YFSETQ. The CDR3 is 16 residues long. Trimming at V came to 4 bases and at J to 0 bases, leaving 8 bases not matched to a gene. DNA for the CDR3: TGCGCCAGCAGCCCCGGGGGGTCCCATAGCACAGATACGCAGTATTTT. Its protein is CASSPGGSHSTDTQYF.

This chain links TRBV20-1 with TRBJ2-5; D tentatively fits TRBD1 or TRBD2 (5 bases each). Germline V gene lookup returns CDR1 DFQATT and CDR2 SNEGSKA (reference sequence). Trimming removed 8 bases at V and 5 bases at J, with 30 bases between. This CDR3 is built from 17 residues. The CDR3 sequence: CSPSPWWGPQTEETQYF. Written as DNA, the CDR3 is TGCAGTCCGTCTCCATGGTGGGGACCTCAGACGGAGGAGACCCAGTACTTC.

The J gene is TRBJ2-1, the V gene TRBV12-3 or TRBV12-4; D not certain. This CDR3 has 16 amino acids. The ends were cut back, 4 bases at V and 0 bases at J, with 13 bases in the middle. The CDR3 DNA reads TGTGCCAGCAGTTATCTGGTGGGAAGCTCCTACAATGAGCAGTTCTTC. It translates to CASSYLVGSSYNEQFF.

V and J are TRBV4-1 and TRBJ2-4; D call uncertain. This CDR3 spans 13 amino acids. In germline, CDR1 is MGHRA, CDR2 YSYEKL. With 0 bases removed from V and 6 bases from J, the gap between germline ends came to 6 bases. In DNA, the CDR3 is TGCGCCAGCAGCCAAGAGGGCAGAAACATTCAGTACTTC. Translation gives CASSQEGRNIQYF.

V usage is TRBV7-2 and J usage is TRBJ2-3; 10 bases map to TRBD2. Trimming cost V 4 bases and J 4 bases; bases outside gene matches: 11. Germline CDR1 reads SGHTA; CDR2 reads FQGNSA. CDR3 length equals 17 residues. The CDR3 region has the DNA TGTGCCAGCAGCTCCCCCTGGACTAGCGGCCTCGCAGATACGCAGTATTTT. The encoded protein is CASSSPWTSGLADTQYF.

The chain employs TRBV2 and TRBJ1-6; 11 bases line up with TRBD1. V lost 3 bases, J lost 7 bases, and 8 bases stayed unmatched. Per germline, CDR1 SNHLY and CDR2 FYNNEI. The CDR3 has 17 amino acids. CDR3 residues: CASSDLRTGGVNSPLHF. The CDR3 DNA follows: TGTGCCAGCAGTGATCTCAGGACAGGGGGCGTAAATTCACCCCTCCACTTT.

The table lists this clonotype with a few counts. The V gene is TRBV20-1, the J gene TRBJ2-2; unclear D gene. From germline, CDR1 is DFQATT and CDR2 SNEGSKA (reference sequence). The CDR3 is 12 residues long. V was shortened by 3 bases and J by 6 bases, with 8 bases between the two germline ends. The DNA of the CDR3 is TGCAGTGCTAGGAAGTATTCCGGGGAGCTGTTTTTT. This encodes CSARKYSGELFF.

The rearrangement uses TRBV12-3 or TRBV12-4 and TRBJ2-1, with 13 bases fitting TRBD2. This CDR3 spans 15 amino acids. V lost 6 bases to trimming and J lost 10 bases; unmatched junction nucleotides: 9. The chain's CDR3 is CASSQGLAGPREQFF. The CDR3 region has the DNA TGTGCCAGCAGCCAGGGACTAGCGGGGCCAAGAGAGCAGTTCTTC.

This chain links TRBV11-2 with TRBJ2-3; no clear D gene. The V gene lost 3 bases and the J gene lost 6 bases, with 13 bases spanning the gap. CDR3 length: 14 residues. Germline V gives CDR1 SGHAT, CDR2 FQNNGV. CDR3 sequence reads: CASSFGRFGDTQYF. As DNA, the CDR3 is TGTGCCAGCAGCTTCGGACGGTTCGGGGATACGCAGTATTTT.

A single count supports this clonotype. V usage is TRBV7-6 and J usage is TRBJ1-3; D is uncertain. The CDR3 runs to 13 residues. V was clipped by 9 bases and J by 1 base, with 10 bases between them. Germline CDR1 reads SGHVS; CDR2 reads FNYEAQ. The CDR3 protein is CASMTLSGNTIYF. CDR3 DNA sequence: TGTGCCAGTATGACCTTGTCTGGAAACACCATATATTTT.

V is TRBV5-4 and J is TRBJ2-1; 7 nucleotides agree with TRBD1. The trim removed 3 bases at V and 7 bases at J, leaving 7 bases unmatched. This CDR3 has 14 residues. Per germline, CDR1 SGHNT and CDR2 YYREEE (reference sequence). CDR3 in DNA: TGTGCCAGCAGCTCCAGGGGGTATGGGAATGAGCAGTTCTTC. Residues: CASSSRGYGNEQFF.

Many counts were recorded for this clonotype. The V call is TRBV27, the J call TRBJ2-1, with a possible D match to TRBD1 (5 bases). V was shortened by 8 bases and J by 6 bases, with 20 bases between the two germline ends. CDR3 length: 15 amino acids. Germline V gene data show CDR1 as MNHEY and CDR2 as SMNVEV (reference sequence). In nucleotides, the CDR3 is TGTGCCAGCGGGGCTTCCGGGCCCGGAAGCAATGAGCAGTTCTTC. It specifies CASGASGPGSNEQFF.

This clonotype was counted between two and nine times. The chain joins TRBV15 to TRBJ2-3; no clear D. V dropped 0 bases and J dropped 2 bases, with 6 bases sitting between them. The CDR3 extends over 14 amino acids. Germline V lookup: CDR1 LNHNV, CDR2 YYDKDF (reference sequence). CDR3 nucleotides: TGTGCCACCAGCAGAGAGACATTCACAGATACGCAGTATTTT. It translates to CATSRETFTDTQYF.

This clonotype was seen more than once but under ten times. The rearrangement links TRBV9 to TRBJ2-5; the D is unclear. Germline values: CDR1 SGDLS, CDR2 YYNGEE. This CDR3 is built from 14 residues. Trimming took off 0 bases at V and 2 bases at J, with 8 bases between the two ends. The CDR3 bases are TGTGCCAGCAGCGTAGGGGCACGGCAAGAGACCCAGTACTTC. This translates into CASSVGARQETQYF.

The chain links TRBV19 to TRBJ2-7; 12 bases fit TRBD2. Germline V CDR1 and CDR2: LNHDA, SQIVND (reference sequence). After removal of 4 bases from V and 2 bases from J, the junction contained 6 bases not matched to a gene. The CDR3 runs to 16 residues. CDR3 bases: TGTGCCAGTAGTAGATCGACTAGCGGGGGACCCTACGAGCAGTACTTC. Translated: CASSRSTSGGPYEQYF. Combining the CDR3 with reference TRBV19 and TRBJ2-7 gives the whole variable domain DGGITQSPKYLFRKEGQNVTLSCEQNLNHDAMYWYRQDPGQGLRLIYYSQIVNDFQKGDIAEGYSVSREKKESFPLTVTSAQKNPTAFYLCASSRSTSGGPYEQYFGPGTRLTVT.

This clonotype was seen at least ten times. The CDR3 region has the DNA TGCAGCGGAAAAACAGGGAGCTGGTCCTACAATGAGCAGTTCTTC. Its translation is CSGKTGSWSYNEQFF. This sequence joins TRBV29-1 and TRBJ2-1; possibly TRBD1 for D (6 bases). The CDR3 has 15 amino acids. Germline CDR1 reads SQVTM; CDR2 reads ANQGSEA. The V end lost 7 bases, the J end lost 1 base, and 17 bases lay between the germline ends.

This clonotype was seen a few times. CDR3 in DNA: TGCAGTGCTAGAGAACATTCGTACGTCGCATCGGACAATGAGCAGTTCTTC. Amino acids: CSAREHSYVASDNEQFF. The gene calls are TRBV20-1 and TRBJ2-1; D is uncertain. This CDR3 is built from 17 residues. The V end was cut by 0 bases, the J end by 5 bases, with 20 bases between. Germline V CDR1 and CDR2: DFQATT, SNEGSKA (reference sequence).

There are a few counts of this clonotype. The chain links TRBV6-1 to TRBJ2-2; D possibly corresponds to TRBD2 (7 bases). In germline, CDR1 is MNHNS, CDR2 SASEGT. V was shortened by 6 bases and J by 6 bases, with 11 bases between the two germline ends. The CDR3 covers 13 residues. DNA of the CDR3: TGTGCCAGCAGACGGGGGGCCTCCGGGGAGCTGTTTTTT. Its protein product is CASRRGASGELFF.

Only a few counts were recorded for this clonotype. V gene TRBV6-5 combines with J gene TRBJ1-5, with TRBD1 as a possible D gene (5 bases). Germline V gene data show CDR1 as MNHEY and CDR2 as SVGAGI. The V end lost 8 bases, the J end lost 0 bases, and 11 bases lay between the germline ends. The CDR3 runs 14 residues. Here the CDR3 reads CASAGGTSNQPQHF. CDR3 DNA sequence: TGTGCCAGCGCCGGGGGGACTAGCAATCAGCCCCAGCATTTT.

This clonotype occurred a few times. The gene calls are TRBV7-2 and TRBJ2-5; TRBD2 matches 10 bases. The CDR3 length is 16 residues. CDR1 is SGHTA, CDR2 FQGNSA, per germline. V was pared by 1 base and J by 4 bases, with 6 bases of the junction left unmatched. DNA for the CDR3: TGTGCCAGCAGCTTAGTGGGGCTAGCGGGGGTAGAGACCCAGTACTTC. Translation: CASSLVGLAGVETQYF.

The chain carries TRBV7-6 and TRBJ2-1; TRBD2 might be the D (6 bases). Trimming pared 5 bases from V and 2 bases from J, leaving 16 bases between. This CDR3 region has 16 residues. The germline gives CDR1 SGHVS, CDR2 FNYEAQ. This CDR3 is CASSPRTSPTYNEQFF. In nucleotides, the CDR3 is TGTGCCAGCAGCCCTCGAACTAGCCCCACCTACAATGAGCAGTTCTTC.

V gene TRBV7-3 combines with J gene TRBJ1-2, with a possible D match to TRBD1 (6 bases). The CDR3 runs to 14 residues. Deletions cut 5 bases from V and 2 bases from J, with 12 bases between. CDR1 and CDR2 (germline): SGHTA, FQGTGA. CDR3 bases: TGTGCCAGCAGCCCAGGAGACAGGAACTATGGCTACACCTTC. This sequence encodes CASSPGDRNYGYTF.

The CDR3 here is CSASGGATLTDTQYF. CDR3 bases: TGCAGTGCTAGCGGGGGGGCAACTCTCACAGATACGCAGTATTTT. This chain joins TRBV20-1 and TRBJ2-3, with 8 bases fitting TRBD2. CDR1 and CDR2 from the germline V gene are DFQATT and SNEGSKA (reference sequence). The junction had 7 bases not matched to a gene; V was cut back by 3 bases and J by 2 bases. This CDR3 spans 15 amino acids.